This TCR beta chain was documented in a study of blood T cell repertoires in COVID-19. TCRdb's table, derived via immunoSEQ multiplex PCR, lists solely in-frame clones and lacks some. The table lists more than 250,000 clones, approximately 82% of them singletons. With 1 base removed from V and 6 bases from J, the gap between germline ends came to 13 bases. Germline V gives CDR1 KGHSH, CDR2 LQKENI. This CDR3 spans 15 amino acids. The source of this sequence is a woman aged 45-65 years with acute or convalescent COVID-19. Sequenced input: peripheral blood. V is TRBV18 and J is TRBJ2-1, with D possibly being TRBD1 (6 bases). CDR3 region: CASSPRTSDSNEQFF. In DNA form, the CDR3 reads TGTGCCAGCTCACCACGGACGTCGGACAGCAATGAGCAGTTCTTC.